This TCR beta chain was identified in a study of T cells in Graves' hyperthyroidism and ophthalmopathy. Findings and caveats of the study: Researchers found most expanded thyroid clonotypes above 0.001 in blood as well. Stable hyperthyroidism was separated from ophthalmopathy by a model based on 13 V-J features.

The investigators amplified TCR beta CDR3 regions from RNA transcripts. RT-PCR in the first round (using the HTBI primer set) targeted the TCR CDR3. TCRdb reprocessed the multiplex PCR reads via MiXCR and lists one record per CDR3 protein. The data show 530,000 or so distinct CDR3 sequences, with roughly 50% seen just once and around 8% held by the top ten. V lost 6 bases and J 6 bases, leaving 21 bases between the germline ends. Germline CDR1 is SNHLY and CDR2 is FYNNEI. The CDR3 sequence is 15 residues long. The study left out patients who had uncontrolled infection, other autoimmune disease, pregnancy or lactation. In making diagnoses, clinical symptoms, serum thyroxine and TRAb, thyroid ultrasound and orbital computed tomography were all used. Concerning this clonotype itself: The antigen is unknown.

The rearrangement links TRBV2 to TRBJ2-7; D might be TRBD2 (5 bases). This TCR was recovered from a woman between 18 and 30 years old with Graves' hyperthyroidism. The sequencing sample was made of peripheral blood or thyroid tissue (not recorded which). This chain's CDR3 is CASSLMSAASTEQYF. Written as DNA, the CDR3 is TGTGCCAGCAGCTTAATGTCAGCGGCTAGCACCGAGCAGTACTTC.